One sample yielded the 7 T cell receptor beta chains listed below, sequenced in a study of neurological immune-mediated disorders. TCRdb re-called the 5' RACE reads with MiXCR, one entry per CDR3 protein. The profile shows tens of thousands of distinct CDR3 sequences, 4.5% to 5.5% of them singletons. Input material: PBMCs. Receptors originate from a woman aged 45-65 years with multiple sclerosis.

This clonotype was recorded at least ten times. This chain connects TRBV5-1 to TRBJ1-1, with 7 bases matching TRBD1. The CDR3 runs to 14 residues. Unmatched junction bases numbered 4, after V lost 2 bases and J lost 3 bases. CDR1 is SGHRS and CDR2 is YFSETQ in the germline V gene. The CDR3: CASSFRDSDTEAFF. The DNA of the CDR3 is TGCGCCAGCAGCTTCCGGGACAGCGACACTGAAGCTTTCTTT.

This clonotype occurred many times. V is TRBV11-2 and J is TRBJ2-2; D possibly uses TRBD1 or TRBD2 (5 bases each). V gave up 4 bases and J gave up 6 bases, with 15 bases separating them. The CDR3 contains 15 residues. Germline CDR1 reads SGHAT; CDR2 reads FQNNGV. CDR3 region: CASSSGIVGAGELFF. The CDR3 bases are TGTGCCAGCAGCTCCGGGATAGTGGGGGCCGGGGAGCTGTTTTTT.

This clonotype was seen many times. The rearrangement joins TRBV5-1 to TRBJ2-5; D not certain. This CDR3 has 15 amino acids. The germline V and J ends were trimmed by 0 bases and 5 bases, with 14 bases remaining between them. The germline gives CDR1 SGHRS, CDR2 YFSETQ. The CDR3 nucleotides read TGCGCCAGCAGCTTGGAGGCAGGTCCGTGGGAGACCCAGTACTTC. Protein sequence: CASSLEAGPWETQYF.

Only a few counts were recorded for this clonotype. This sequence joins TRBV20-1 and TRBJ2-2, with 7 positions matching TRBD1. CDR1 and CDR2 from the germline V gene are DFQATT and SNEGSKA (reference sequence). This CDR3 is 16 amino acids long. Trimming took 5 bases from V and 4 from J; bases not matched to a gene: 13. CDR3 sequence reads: CSARLQGQRLTGELFF. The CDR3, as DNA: TGCAGTGCTCGCCTCCAGGGACAGCGCCTCACCGGGGAGCTGTTTTTT.

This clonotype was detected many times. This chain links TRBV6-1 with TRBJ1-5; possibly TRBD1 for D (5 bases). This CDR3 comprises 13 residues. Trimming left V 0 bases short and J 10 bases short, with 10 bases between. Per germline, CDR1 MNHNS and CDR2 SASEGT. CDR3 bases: TGTGCCAGCAGTGAAGCGGGGCGAATCCCCCAGCATTTT. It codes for CASSEAGRIPQHF.

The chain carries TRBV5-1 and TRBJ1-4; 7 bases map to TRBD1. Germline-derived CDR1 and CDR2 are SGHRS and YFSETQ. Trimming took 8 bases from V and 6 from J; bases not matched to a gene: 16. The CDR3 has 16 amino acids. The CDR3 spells CARQIKTGDPDEKLFF. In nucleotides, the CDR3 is TGCGCCAGACAAATTAAAACAGGGGATCCGGATGAAAAACTGTTTTTT.

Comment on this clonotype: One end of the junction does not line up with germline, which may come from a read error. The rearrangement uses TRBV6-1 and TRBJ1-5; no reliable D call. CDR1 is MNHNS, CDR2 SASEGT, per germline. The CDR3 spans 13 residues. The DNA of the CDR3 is TGTGCCAGCAGTGAAGACGGCAATCAGCCCCAGAATTTT. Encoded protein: CASSEDGNQPQNF.